This T cell receptor beta chain was identified during a study of cytomegalovirus exposure and HLA in healthy donors. V was pared by 8 bases and J by 0 bases, with 14 bases between. Germline values: CDR1 SQVTM, CDR2 ANQGSEA. The length of the CDR3 is 13 residues. With respect to this clone: Antigen unknown.

Vbeta (60) and Jbeta (13) primers were used in the PCR. Only in-frame clones appear in the TCRdb table, and some are missing; sequencing was by immunoSEQ multiplex PCR. The data show more than 140,000 clones, about three fifths seen once. Study-wide points: Data from an earlier analysis indicated that most TCR beta V segments were productive either about 87% or about 30% of the time. A later analysis reportedly found fewer N-insertions in an Asian-associated ancestry cluster than the roughly 680-donor mean. Indistinguishability led to the exclusion of some V segments, TRBV6-2 and TRBV6-3 included.

This TCR was sampled from a woman under 40 in good health and CMV-seropositive. Sequenced: PBMCs. The V and J genes are TRBV29-1 and TRBJ2-7; D might be TRBD2 (7 bases). The CDR3 here is CSYRGASSYEQYF. The CDR3 DNA is TGCAGCTATCGGGGGGCGAGCTCCTACGAGCAGTACTTC.